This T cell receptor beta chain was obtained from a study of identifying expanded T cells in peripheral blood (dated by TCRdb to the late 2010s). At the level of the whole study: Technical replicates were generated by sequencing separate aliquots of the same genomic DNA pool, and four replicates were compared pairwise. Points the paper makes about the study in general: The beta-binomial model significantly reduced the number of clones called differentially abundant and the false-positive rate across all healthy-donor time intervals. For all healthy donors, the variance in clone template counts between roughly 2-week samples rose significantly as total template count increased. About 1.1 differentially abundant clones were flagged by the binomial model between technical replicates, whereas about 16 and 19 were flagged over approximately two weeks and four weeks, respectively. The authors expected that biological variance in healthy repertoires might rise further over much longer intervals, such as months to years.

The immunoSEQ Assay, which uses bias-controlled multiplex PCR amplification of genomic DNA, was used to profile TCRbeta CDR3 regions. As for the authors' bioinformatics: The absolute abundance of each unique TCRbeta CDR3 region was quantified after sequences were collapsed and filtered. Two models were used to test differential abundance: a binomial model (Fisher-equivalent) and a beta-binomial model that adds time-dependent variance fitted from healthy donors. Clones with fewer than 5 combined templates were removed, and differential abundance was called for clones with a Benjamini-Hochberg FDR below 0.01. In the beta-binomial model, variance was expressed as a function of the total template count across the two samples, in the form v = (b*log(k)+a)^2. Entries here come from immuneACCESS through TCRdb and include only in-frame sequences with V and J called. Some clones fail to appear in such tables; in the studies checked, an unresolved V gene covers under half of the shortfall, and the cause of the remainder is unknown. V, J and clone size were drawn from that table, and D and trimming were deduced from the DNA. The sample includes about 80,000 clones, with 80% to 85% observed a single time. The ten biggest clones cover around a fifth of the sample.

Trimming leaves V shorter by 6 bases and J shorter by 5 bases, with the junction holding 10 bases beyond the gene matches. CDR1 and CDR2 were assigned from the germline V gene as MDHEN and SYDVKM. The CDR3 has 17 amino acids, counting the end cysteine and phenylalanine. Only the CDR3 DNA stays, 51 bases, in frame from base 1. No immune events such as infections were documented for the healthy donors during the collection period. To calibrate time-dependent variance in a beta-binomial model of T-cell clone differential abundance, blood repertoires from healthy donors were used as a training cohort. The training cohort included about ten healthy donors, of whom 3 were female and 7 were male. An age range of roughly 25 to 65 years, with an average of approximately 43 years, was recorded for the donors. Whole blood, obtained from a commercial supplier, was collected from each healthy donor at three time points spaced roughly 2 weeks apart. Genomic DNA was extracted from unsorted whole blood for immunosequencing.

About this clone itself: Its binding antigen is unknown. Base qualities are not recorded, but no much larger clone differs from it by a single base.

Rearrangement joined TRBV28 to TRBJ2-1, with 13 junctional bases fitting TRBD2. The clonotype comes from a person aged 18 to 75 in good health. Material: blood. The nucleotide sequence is TGTGCCAGCAGAAGGACTAGCGGGAGCTTCGGGGACAATGAGCAGTTCTTC. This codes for CASRRTSGSFGDNEQFF.